This passage covers 30 T cell receptor beta chains from one sample sequenced in a study of blood T cell repertoires in COVID-19. Profiled with immunoSEQ multiplex PCR; TCRdb holds only in-frame clones, not every one. The table includes roughly 280,000 clones, about 90% detected once. The sequencing sample was made of PBMCs or T cells enriched from blood (not recorded which). These receptors all stem from a woman aged 55-69 years who had recovered from COVID-19.

The V gene is TRBV3-1 (or the pseudogene TRBV3-2), the J gene TRBJ1-6; D is undetermined. The CDR3 runs 17 residues. The V gene's germline CDR1 is LGHDT and CDR2 YNNKEL (reference sequence). V gave up 4 bases and J gave up 2 bases, with 15 bases separating them. CDR3 amino acids: CASSPLSTVTYNSPLHF. The CDR3 DNA follows: TGTGCCAGCAGCCCCCTTAGTACGGTTACCTATAATTCACCCCTCCACTTT.

This rearrangement joins TRBV24-1 to TRBJ2-1; TRBD1 is a possible D gene (5 bases). Deletions cut 1 base from V and 5 bases from J, with 17 bases between. The germline gives CDR1 KGHDR, CDR2 SFDVKD. CDR3 length equals 17 residues. The CDR3 protein is CATSDFRREGADNEQFF. CDR3 nucleotides: TGTGCCACCAGTGATTTCCGCCGCGAAGGGGCGGACAATGAGCAGTTCTTC.

V is TRBV3-1 (or the pseudogene TRBV3-2) and J is TRBJ2-7; 9 bases agree with TRBD2. The CDR3 extends over 15 amino acids. The V gene end was trimmed by 3 bases and the J gene end by 1 base; junction bases not matched to a gene: 4. Germline values: CDR1 LGHDT, CDR2 YNNKEL (reference sequence). The CDR3 here is CASSHLSGRSYEQYF. CDR3 sequence (DNA): TGTGCCAGCAGCCACCTTAGCGGGAGATCCTACGAGCAGTACTTC.

The gene calls are TRBV5-4 and TRBJ2-1; D gene ambiguous. Germline V CDR1 and CDR2: SGHNT, YYREEE (reference sequence). The CDR3 sequence is 15 residues long. The ends were cut back, 6 bases at V and 5 bases at J, with 18 bases in the middle. Written as DNA, the CDR3 is TGTGCCAGCACCCACGACCCAGCGTTGGACAATGAGCAGTTCTTC. As protein: CASTHDPALDNEQFF.

This chain joins TRBV18 and TRBJ1-5; D is unclear. Germline lookup yields CDR1 KGHSH and CDR2 LQKENI. Trimming took 5 bases from V and 0 from J, leaving 8 bases between them. The CDR3 contains 14 residues. CDR3 in amino acids: CASSSEISNQPQHF. DNA of the CDR3: TGTGCCAGCTCATCAGAAATTAGCAATCAGCCCCAGCATTTT.

The chain links TRBV7-8 to TRBJ2-4; no clear D. V lost 0 bases and J 2 bases, leaving 8 bases between the germline ends. CDR1 is SGHVS, CDR2 FQNEAQ, per germline. CDR3 length: 15 amino acids. The DNA of the CDR3 is TGTGCCAGCAGCTTAGCCGAGCGAACCAAAAACATTCAGTACTTC. Encoded protein: CASSLAERTKNIQYF.

The genes are TRBV5-5 and TRBJ2-7; possible D gene TRBD1, 6 bases. The CDR3 totals 14 residues. Per germline, CDR1 SGHKS and CDR2 YYEKEE (reference sequence). V lost 3 bases and J lost 0, with 10 bases in between. The DNA of the CDR3 is TGTGCCAGCAGCTATGGACAGCACTCCTACGAGCAGTACTTC. It is translated as CASSYGQHSYEQYF.

The chain employs TRBV7-9 and TRBJ2-1; D might be TRBD1 (5 bases). This CDR3 comprises 15 residues. The germline CDR1 and CDR2 sequences are SEHNR and FQNEAQ (reference sequence). Trimming removed 5 bases from V and 6 bases from J, with 17 bases in between. Here the CDR3 DNA reads TGTGCCAGCAGCCTCCTCGGACAACCTGGCAATGAGCAGTTCTTC. As protein: CASSLLGQPGNEQFF.

The chain recombines TRBV7-3 with TRBJ2-1, with D maybe TRBD2 (6 bases). The V and J ends lost 5 bases and 6 bases respectively, with 14 bases between them. Germline V gene sequence: CDR1 SGHTA, CDR2 FQGTGA. The CDR3 sequence is 14 residues long. CDR3 nucleotides: TGTGCCAGCAGCCCGGACCGGGACTTCAATGAGCAGTTCTTC. Protein: CASSPDRDFNEQFF.

The chain is built from TRBV5-4 and TRBJ2-1, with 8 bases matching TRBD1. The trim removed 0 bases at V and 10 bases at J, leaving 6 bases unmatched. CDR1 and CDR2 from the germline V gene are SGHNT and YYREEE (reference sequence). The CDR3 totals 14 residues. In nucleotides, the CDR3 is TGTGCCAGCAGCTTGGAACTTGGGGACAGGGAGCAGTTCTTC. Translating it yields CASSLELGDREQFF.

This rearrangement joins TRBV5-1 to TRBJ2-5; TRBD2 is a possible D gene (7 bases). The CDR3 is made up of 13 amino acids. In germline, CDR1 is SGHRS, CDR2 YFSETQ. V lost 5 bases and J lost 1, with 9 bases in between. CDR3 nucleotide sequence: TGCGCCAGCAGGGGGGGGCCCCAAGAGACCCAGTACTTC. This sequence encodes CASRGGPQETQYF. The whole variable domain, filled in from reference TRBV5-1 and TRBJ2-5, reads KAGVTQTPRYLIKTRGQQVTLSCSPISGHRSVSWYQQTPGQGLQFLFEYFSETQRNKGNFPGRFSGRQFSNSRSEMNVSTLELGDSALYLCASRGGPQETQYFGPGTRLLVL.

This chain links TRBV5-4 with TRBJ2-5; TRBD2 agrees at 15 bases. The V gene end was trimmed by 3 bases and the J gene end by 2 bases; junction bases not matched to a gene: 2. This CDR3 contains 16 residues. Germline V gene data show CDR1 as SGHNT and CDR2 as YYREEE (reference sequence). The CDR3 is CASSSGLAGGQETQYF. The CDR3 region has the DNA TGTGCCAGCAGCTCCGGACTAGCGGGGGGGCAAGAGACCCAGTACTTC.

The chain recombines TRBV7-6 with TRBJ2-3, with 12 bases aligning to TRBD2. The CDR3 has 15 residues. V gave up 3 bases and J gave up 6 bases; unmatched junction bases: 4. CDR1 SGHVS and CDR2 FNYEAQ come from the germline V gene. CDR3 bases: TGTGCCAGCAGCTTCGGACTAGCGGGACAGGATACGCAGTATTTT. Its protein is CASSFGLAGQDTQYF.

This chain connects TRBV30 to TRBJ2-4; 9 bases match TRBD2. The CDR3 runs 13 residues. V lost 2 bases and J lost 7; bases outside the gene matches: 3. Germline values: CDR1 GTSNPN, CDR2 SVGIG (reference sequence). The CDR3 nucleotides read TGTGCCTGGAGTCCGGGACTAGCCAACATTCAGTACTTC. Amino acid sequence: CAWSPGLANIQYF. Combining the CDR3 with reference TRBV30 and TRBJ2-4 gives the whole variable domain SQTIHQWPATLVQPVGSPLSLECTVEGTSNPNLYWYRQAAGRGLQLLFYSVGIGQISSEVPQNLSASRPQDRQFILSSKKLLLSDSGFYLCAWSPGLANIQYFGAGTRLSVL.

This chain connects TRBV28 to TRBJ1-5, with TRBD1 matching 8 bases. Germline assignment: CDR1 MDHEN and CDR2 SYDVKM. The CDR3 runs 15 residues. V lost 4 bases to trimming and J lost 6 bases; unmatched junction nucleotides: 8. The CDR3 here is CASSYGQGKGQPQHF. The CDR3 nucleotides read TGTGCCAGCAGTTACGGACAGGGAAAGGGTCAGCCCCAGCATTTT.

The rearrangement uses TRBV3-1 (or the pseudogene TRBV3-2) and TRBJ2-1, with D perhaps TRBD2 (6 bases). The CDR3 is made up of 16 amino acids. From germline, CDR1 is LGHDT and CDR2 YNNKEL (reference sequence). V lost 4 bases and J lost 4, with 17 bases in between. The CDR3 region is CASSRVGGNFYNEQFF. For the CDR3, the DNA is TGTGCCAGCAGCCGGGTCGGGGGAAATTTTTACAATGAGCAGTTCTTC.

This chain uses TRBV27 with TRBJ2-2; D is unclear. The length of the CDR3 is 13 residues. V lost 5 bases, J lost 6 bases, and 10 bases lay in between. Germline V gene data show CDR1 as MNHEY and CDR2 as SMNVEV (reference sequence). As DNA, the CDR3 is TGTGCCAGCAGTCCCCTAGGAGCCGGGGAGCTGTTTTTT. Protein product: CASSPLGAGELFF.

The V call is TRBV9, the J call TRBJ1-2; D remains unclear. The CDR3 has 15 residues. The V gene's germline CDR1 is SGDLS and CDR2 YYNGEE. V shed 3 bases and J shed 6 bases, with 18 bases lying between them. The CDR3 coding sequence is TGTGCCAGCAGCGCAGGCCCCAGACTGGAGGATGGCTACACCTTC. Its protein is CASSAGPRLEDGYTF.

The chain recombines TRBV28 with TRBJ2-5; D is possibly TRBD1 (7 bases). V lost 6 bases and J 5 bases, leaving 16 bases between the germline ends. The CDR3 has 14 residues. Germline loops: CDR1 MDHEN, CDR2 SYDVKM. The CDR3 coding sequence is TGTGCCAGCAGCCGTCATCAGGGGGGTGAGACCCAGTACTTC. It translates to CASSRHQGGETQYF.

The chain joins TRBV27 to TRBJ1-4; no reliable D call. Germline CDR1 and CDR2: MNHEY and SMNVEV (reference sequence). Trimming removed 3 bases from V and 7 bases from J, with 12 bases in between. The CDR3 contains 14 residues. CDR3 sequence reads: CASSLDRRGEKLFF. In DNA, the CDR3 is TGTGCCAGCAGTTTGGACCGTCGGGGTGAAAAACTGTTTTTT.

The gene calls are TRBV19 and TRBJ1-6; D not resolved. Trimming removed 9 bases at V and 6 bases at J, with 9 bases between. This CDR3 spans 12 amino acids. The germline V gene encodes CDR1 LNHDA and CDR2 SQIVND (reference sequence). This CDR3 is CASQISNSPLHF. As DNA, the CDR3 is TGTGCCAGCCAGATTTCTAATTCACCCCTCCACTTT. The full variable domain, its missing parts supplied by reference TRBV19 and TRBJ1-6, is DGGITQSPKYLFRKEGQNVTLSCEQNLNHDAMYWYRQDPGQGLRLIYYSQIVNDFQKGDIAEGYSVSREKKESFPLTVTSAQKNPTAFYLCASQISNSPLHFGNGTRLTVT.

V gene TRBV6-6 combines with J gene TRBJ1-5; TRBD1 is a possible D gene (6 bases). CDR1 and CDR2 from the germline V gene are MNHNY and SVGAGI (reference sequence). Deletions cut 5 bases from V and 6 bases from J, with 17 bases between. The CDR3 has 15 amino acids. In DNA form, the CDR3 reads TGTGCCAGCAGTGAGCCTCAGGGGTTGGGTCAGCCCCAGCATTTT. It encodes CASSEPQGLGQPQHF.

The chain joins TRBV4-1 to TRBJ2-3; 10 nucleotides line up with TRBD2. The germline V gene encodes CDR1 MGHRA and CDR2 YSYEKL. J lost 4 bases, V lost 1 base, and 5 bases had no gene match. CDR3 size: 16 residues. CDR3 loop: CASSQGLAGVADTQYF. CDR3 nucleotide sequence: TGCGCCAGCAGCCAAGGGCTAGCGGGAGTTGCAGATACGCAGTATTTT.

The J gene is TRBJ2-3, the V gene TRBV28; D gene unclear. The CDR3 loop spans 12 amino acids. Germline lookup yields CDR1 MDHEN and CDR2 SYDVKM. The germline V and J ends were trimmed by 4 bases and 9 bases, with 11 bases remaining between them. CDR3 sequence: CASSWQTRTQYF. The CDR3 nucleotides read TGTGCCAGCAGTTGGCAGACAAGAACGCAGTATTTT. The entire variable domain, with the rest obtained from reference TRBV28 and TRBJ2-3, is as follows: DVKVTQSSRYLVKRTGEKVFLECVQDMDHENMFWYRQDPGLGLRLIYFSYDVKMKEKGDIPEGYSVSREKKERFSLILESASTNQTSMYLCASSWQTRTQYFGPGTRLTVL.

The chain couples TRBV9 to TRBJ2-3; TRBD2 matches 13 bases. The germline CDR1 and CDR2 sequences are SGDLS and YYNGEE. CDR3 length: 17 amino acids. V dropped 0 bases and J dropped 3; count of bases not matched to a gene: 4. The CDR3, as DNA: TGTGCCAGCAGCGTAGCGTGGACTAGCGGGGGAACAGATACGCAGTATTTT. Encoded protein: CASSVAWTSGGTDTQYF.

The genes are TRBV30 and TRBJ1-6, with 7 bases aligning to TRBD1. The CDR3 loop spans 16 amino acids. Germline CDR1 reads GTSNPN; CDR2 reads SVGIG (reference sequence). Unmatched junction bases numbered 8, after V lost 3 bases and J lost 3 bases. CDR3 loop: CAWSIGQANYNSPLHF. The DNA of the CDR3 is TGTGCCTGGAGCATCGGACAGGCAAACTATAATTCACCCCTCCACTTT.

The chain carries TRBV28 and TRBJ1-4; 10 bases map to TRBD1. V shed 6 bases, J shed 10 bases, and the junction held 14 bases outside the gene matches. The V gene's germline CDR1 is MDHEN and CDR2 SYDVKM. CDR3 length equals 16 residues. CDR3 in amino acids: CASSHGGTGAIGKLFF. In DNA, the CDR3 is TGTGCCAGCAGCCATGGGGGGACAGGGGCCATAGGAAAACTGTTTTTT. The entire variable domain, with the rest obtained from reference TRBV28 and TRBJ1-4, is as follows: DVKVTQSSRYLVKRTGEKVFLECVQDMDHENMFWYRQDPGLGLRLIYFSYDVKMKEKGDIPEGYSVSREKKERFSLILESASTNQTSMYLCASSHGGTGAIGKLFFGSGTQLSVL.

V gene TRBV9 combines with J gene TRBJ1-2; D gene ambiguous. The germline gives CDR1 SGDLS, CDR2 YYNGEE. The ends were cut back, 10 bases at V and 8 bases at J, with 27 bases in the middle. This CDR3 region has 15 residues. For the CDR3, the DNA is TGTGCCTCCCGAGGGAGGAACGGGGAGAGGCAAGGCTACACCTTC. It is translated as CASRGRNGERQGYTF.

The chain uses TRBV14 and TRBJ2-2, with D maybe TRBD1 (6 bases). V was cut by 8 bases and J by 9 bases, with 13 bases left in between. In germline, CDR1 is SGHDN, CDR2 FVKESK. The CDR3 has 12 amino acids. CDR3 nucleotide sequence: TGTGCCAGCGGATACAGGGTTTGGGAGCTGTTTTTT. Translating it yields CASGYRVWELFF. Filled out from reference TRBV14 and TRBJ2-2, the complete variable domain reads EAGVTQFPSHSVIEKGQTVTLRCDPISGHDNLYWYRRVMGKEIKFLLHFVKESKQDESGMPNNRFLAERTGGTYSTLKVQPAELEDSGVYFCASGYRVWELFFGEGSRLTVL.

This rearrangement joins TRBV18 to TRBJ2-3, with D possibly being TRBD2 (6 bases). The V and J ends lost 3 bases and 4 bases respectively, with 11 bases between them. This CDR3 has 14 amino acids. The germline V gene encodes CDR1 KGHSH and CDR2 LQKENI. DNA of the CDR3: TGTGCCAGCTCACCTATAGGAGGGTCAGATACGCAGTATTTT. Translated: CASSPIGGSDTQYF.